A single sample gave rise to the 17 T cell receptor beta chains below, sequenced in a study of neurological immune-mediated disorders. From the 5' RACE reads, TCRdb called clonotypes with MiXCR, one entry per CDR3 protein. The table includes 50,000 or so distinct CDR3 sequences, about an eighth detected once. Sequences were obtained from PBMCs. Every receptor here comes from a man between 60 and 70 years old in good health.

This clonotype has at least ten counts. The V gene is TRBV24-1, the J gene TRBJ2-1, with D perhaps matching TRBD1 (8 bases). Looked up from germline, CDR1 is KGHDR and CDR2 is SFDVKD. The CDR3 covers 16 residues. V was pared by 0 bases and J by 4 bases, with 12 bases between. Written as DNA, the CDR3 is TGTGCCACCAGTGATTTGGCACAGGGGGGGTACAATGAGCAGTTCTTC. Its translation is CATSDLAQGGYNEQFF.

A word on this clonotype: At one end the junction does not follow the germline gene, possibly because of a read error. The chain uses TRBV7-8 and TRBJ2-6; the match to TRBD1 covers 7 bases. The CDR3 has 15 residues. CDR1 is SGHVS and CDR2 is FQNEAQ in the germline V gene. DNA of the CDR3: TGTGTCAGCAGCGCGACAGGGCTGGGCGCCAACGTCCTGACTTTC. Its translation is CVSSATGLGANVLTF.

This clonotype was found many times. J is TRBJ2-2 and V is TRBV7-3; D is undetermined. V lost 1 base and J lost 8, with 8 bases in between. Germline V gene lookup returns CDR1 SGHTA and CDR2 FQGTGA. The CDR3 spans 13 residues. The CDR3: CASSLKIEGELFF. Here the CDR3 DNA reads TGTGCCAGCAGCTTAAAAATAGAAGGGGAGCTGTTTTTT.

This clonotype was seen at least ten times. The rearrangement uses TRBV7-2 and TRBJ2-1; 8 nucleotides match TRBD2. V lost 3 bases to trimming and J lost 9 bases; unmatched junction nucleotides: 10. The CDR3 extends over 15 amino acids. The germline V gene encodes CDR1 SGHTA and CDR2 FQGNSA. Here the CDR3 reads CASSLTRGGHGEQFF. The CDR3 nucleotides are TGTGCCAGCAGCTTGACCCGCGGGGGGCACGGTGAGCAGTTCTTC.

This clonotype was recorded many times. V gene TRBV20-1 combines with J gene TRBJ2-3; 8 nucleotides agree with TRBD1. Losses at the gene ends were 1 base for V and 5 bases for J; bases not matched to a gene: 11. Germline assignment: CDR1 DFQATT and CDR2 SNEGSKA (reference sequence). The CDR3 loop spans 16 amino acids. The CDR3 DNA reads as TGCAGTGCTAGAGGGCCGCGGCAGGGGGCAGGAGATACGCAGTATTTT. It specifies CSARGPRQGAGDTQYF.

This clonotype was seen repeatedly, ten times or more. The gene calls are TRBV12-3 or TRBV12-4 and TRBJ1-2; the D is unclear. Between the trimmed V and J ends, which lost 3 bases and 8 bases, there was a span of 10 bases. The CDR3 has 12 amino acids. The CDR3 nucleotides read TGTGCCAGCAGTTTTGGCGGGAACGGCTACACCTTC. Translating it yields CASSFGGNGYTF.

This clonotype occurred many times. The rearrangement joins TRBV20-1 to TRBJ1-6, with TRBD1 as a possible D gene (5 bases). Germline CDR1 DFQATT, CDR2 SNEGSKA (reference sequence). Trimming removed 0 bases from V and 10 bases from J, with 10 bases in between. The length of the CDR3 is 13 residues. CDR3 in amino acids: CSARDTGQSPLHF. The CDR3 coding sequence is TGCAGTGCTAGAGATACGGGGCAGTCACCCCTCCACTTT.

Ten or more counts support this clonotype. The gene calls are TRBV29-1 and TRBJ1-1, with 7 bases matching TRBD1. Germline CDR1 is SQVTM and CDR2 is ANQGSEA. CDR3 length: 12 amino acids. After removal of 6 bases from V and 5 bases from J, the junction contained 6 bases not matched to a gene. The CDR3 spells CSVAGQTTEAFF. For the CDR3, the DNA is TGCAGCGTGGCGGGACAGACTACTGAAGCTTTCTTT.

This clonotype was observed at least ten times. The V and J genes are TRBV20-1 and TRBJ2-7, with 9 positions matching TRBD2. V dropped 6 bases and J dropped 0; count of bases not matched to a gene: 6. Germline V gene lookup returns CDR1 DFQATT and CDR2 SNEGSKA (reference sequence). The CDR3 extends over 14 amino acids. This chain's CDR3 is CSAPAGGRSYEQYF. For the CDR3, the DNA is TGCAGTGCACCAGCGGGGGGACGCTCCTACGAGCAGTACTTC.

V gene TRBV29-1 combines with J gene TRBJ2-7; D assignment may be TRBD1 or TRBD2 (5 bases each). The CDR3 is 13 residues long. Germline CDR1 and CDR2: SQVTM and ANQGSEA. Trimming shortened V by 3 bases and J by 2 bases, and 11 bases separated the two germline ends. The CDR3 DNA reads as TGCAGCGTTGACGGGACGGAAACCTACGAGCAGTACTTC. This codes for CSVDGTETYEQYF.

J is TRBJ2-1 and V is TRBV5-1; possibly TRBD1 or TRBD2 for D (6 bases each). Germline V lookup: CDR1 SGHRS, CDR2 YFSETQ. This CDR3 is built from 16 residues. The ends were cut back, 4 bases at V and 0 bases at J, with 14 bases in the middle. The CDR3 loop reads CASSPGGGNSYNEQFF. DNA for the CDR3: TGCGCCAGCAGCCCCGGAGGGGGGAACTCCTACAATGAGCAGTTCTTC. Looking up the rest from reference TRBV5-1 and TRBJ2-1 gives the full variable domain: KAGVTQTPRYLIKTRGQQVTLSCSPISGHRSVSWYQQTPGQGLQFLFEYFSETQRNKGNFPGRFSGRQFSNSRSEMNVSTLELGDSALYLCASSPGGGNSYNEQFFGPGTRLTVL.

This clonotype has a count of ten or more. V is TRBV3-1 and J is TRBJ2-5; maybe TRBD2 (6 bases). Germline V lookup: CDR1 LGHDT, CDR2 YNNKEL (reference sequence). There are 12 residues in the CDR3. Trimming took off 11 bases at V and 2 bases at J, with 12 bases between the two ends. Here the CDR3 DNA reads TGTGCCTCCCGGGAGAATCAAGAGACCCAGTACTTC. Amino acids: CASRENQETQYF.

At least ten counts were recorded for this clonotype. The genes are TRBV29-1 and TRBJ2-3; TRBD2 is a possible D gene (5 bases). Germline assignment: CDR1 SQVTM and CDR2 ANQGSEA. V was trimmed by 1 base and J by 6 bases, leaving 14 bases between them. The CDR3 has 14 amino acids. The CDR3 sequence is CSVEVGPWRDTQYF. The CDR3 bases are TGCAGCGTTGAAGTCGGCCCGTGGAGGGATACGCAGTATTTT.

The sample holds many counts of this clonotype. The chain recombines TRBV7-2 with TRBJ2-7, with a weak D call TRBD2 (6 bases). Trimming removed 8 bases from V and 0 bases from J, with 14 bases in between. CDR3 length: 14 amino acids. In germline, CDR1 is SGHTA, CDR2 FQGNSA. The CDR3 protein is CASRAGISSYEQYF. The CDR3 DNA reads as TGTGCCAGCCGGGCGGGGATTAGCTCCTACGAGCAGTACTTC. The full variable domain, rest sourced from reference TRBV7-2 and TRBJ2-7, is GAGVSQSPSNKVTEKGKDVELRCDPISGHTALYWYRQSLGQGLEFLIYFQGNSAPDKSGLPSDRFSAERTGGSVSTLTIQRTQQEDSAVYLCASRAGISSYEQYFGPGTRLTVT.

This clonotype was recorded at least ten times. This chain joins TRBV3-1 and TRBJ2-3, with 7 bases aligning to TRBD2. This CDR3 is built from 16 residues. V dropped 1 base and J dropped 5; count of bases not matched to a gene: 9. CDR1 and CDR2 (germline): LGHDT, YNNKEL (reference sequence). The CDR3 loop reads CASSQAVGGRGDTQYF. DNA for the CDR3: TGTGCCAGCAGCCAAGCGGTGGGAGGGCGCGGAGATACGCAGTATTTT.

This clonotype was picked up many times. V gene TRBV7-8 combines with J gene TRBJ2-5; D may be TRBD2 (5 bases). The CDR3 is 16 residues long. The germline CDR1 and CDR2 sequences are SGHVS and FQNEAQ. V was trimmed by 4 bases and J by 4 bases, leaving 19 bases between them. The CDR3 is CASSSRRGPLGETQYF. The CDR3 DNA sequence: TGTGCCAGCAGCTCCCGCCGAGGGCCCTTGGGAGAGACCCAGTACTTC.

This clonotype was seen many times. The chain joins TRBV7-2 to TRBJ2-3, with D unresolved. Trimming stripped 4 bases from V and 7 bases from J, with 15 bases between. The CDR3 is 14 amino acids. CDR1 is SGHTA, CDR2 FQGNSA, per germline. The CDR3 protein is CASSSLGDTNTQYF. The CDR3 DNA is TGTGCCAGCAGCTCCCTTGGGGATACAAATACGCAGTATTTT. Together with reference TRBV7-2 and TRBJ2-3, the CDR3 gives the full variable domain: GAGVSQSPSNKVTEKGKDVELRCDPISGHTALYWYRQSLGQGLEFLIYFQGNSAPDKSGLPSDRFSAERTGGSVSTLTIQRTQQEDSAVYLCASSSLGDTNTQYFGPGTRLTVL.